This paragraph reports one T cell receptor (beta chain). Its antigen is undetermined. TCR beta sequencing covered blood CD8+ and CD4+ T cells. CDR1 LNHDA and CDR2 SQIVND come from the germline V gene (reference sequence). This CDR3 spans 13 amino acids. V was clipped by 5 bases and J by 0 bases, with 8 bases between them. The record originates from a study of CD8 T cells in Susac syndrome. Study context: Active disease was present in about 6 of the sequenced Susac syndrome patients, whereas 8 or 9 of them were in remission. Notes on the study in general: The authors found around 15 Susac-specific public clones in total CD8+ repertoires and five or six in CD8+ TEMRA repertoires.

Random hexamers served to reverse transcribe roughly 0.5 to 1 ug RNA. With immunoSEQ multiplex PCR, TCR beta CDR3 was amplified across 54 Vbeta and 13 Jbeta. From the immunoSEQ multiplex PCR reads, TCRdb called clonotypes with MiXCR, one entry per CDR3 protein. The data hold approximately 54,000 distinct CDR3 sequences, with around 93% observed a single time. The rearrangement uses TRBV19 and TRBJ2-7; possibly TRBD1 or TRBD2 for D (5 bases each). The sequenced sample was CD8+ T cells from PBMCs. This clonotype originated in a human donor with Susac syndrome. This CDR3 is CASSWGSSYEQYF. The CDR3 region has the DNA TGTGCCAGTAGTTGGGGGAGCTCCTACGAGCAGTACTTC.